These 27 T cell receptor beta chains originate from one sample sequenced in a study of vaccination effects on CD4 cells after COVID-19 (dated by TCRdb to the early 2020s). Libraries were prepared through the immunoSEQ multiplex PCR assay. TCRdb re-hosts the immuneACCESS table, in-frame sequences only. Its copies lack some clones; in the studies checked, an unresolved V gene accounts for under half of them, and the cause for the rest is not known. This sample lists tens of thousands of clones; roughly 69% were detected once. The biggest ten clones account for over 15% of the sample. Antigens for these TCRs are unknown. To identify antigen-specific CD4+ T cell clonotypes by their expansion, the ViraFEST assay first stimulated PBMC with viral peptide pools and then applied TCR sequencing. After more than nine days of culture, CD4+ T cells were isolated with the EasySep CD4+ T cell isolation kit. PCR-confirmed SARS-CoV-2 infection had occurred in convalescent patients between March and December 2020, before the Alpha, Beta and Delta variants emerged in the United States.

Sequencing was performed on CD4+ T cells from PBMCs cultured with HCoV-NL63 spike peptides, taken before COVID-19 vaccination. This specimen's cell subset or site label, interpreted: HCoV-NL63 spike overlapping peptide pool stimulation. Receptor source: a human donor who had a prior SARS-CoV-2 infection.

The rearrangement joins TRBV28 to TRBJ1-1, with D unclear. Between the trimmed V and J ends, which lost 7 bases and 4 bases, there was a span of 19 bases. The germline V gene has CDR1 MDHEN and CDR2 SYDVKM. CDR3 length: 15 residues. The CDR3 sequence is CASIAMDHRPTEAFF. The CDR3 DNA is TGTGCCAGCATTGCCATGGACCATCGTCCCACTGAAGCTTTCTTT.

In DNA form, the CDR3 reads TGTGCCAGCAGCCAGCTCACTAGAGGGGGTGTCGAGCAGTACTTC. Translated: CASSQLTRGGVEQYF. The J gene is TRBJ2-7, the V gene TRBV6-6; maybe TRBD1 (6 bases). The germline gives CDR1 MNHNY, CDR2 SVGAGI (reference sequence). Trimming cost V 6 bases and J 6 bases, with 21 bases left between them. This CDR3 is 15 amino acids long.

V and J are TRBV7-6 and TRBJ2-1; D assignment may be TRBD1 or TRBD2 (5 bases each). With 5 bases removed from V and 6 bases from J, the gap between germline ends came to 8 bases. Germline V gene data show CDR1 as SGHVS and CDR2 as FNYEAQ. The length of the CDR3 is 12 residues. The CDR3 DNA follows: TGTGCCAGCAGCCAGAGGGGCAATGAGCAGTTCTTC. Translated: CASSQRGNEQFF.

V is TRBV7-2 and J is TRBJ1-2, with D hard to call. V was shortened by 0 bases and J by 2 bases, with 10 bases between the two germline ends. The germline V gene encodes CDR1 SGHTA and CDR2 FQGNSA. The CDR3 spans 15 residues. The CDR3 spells CASSLAWSLNYGYTF. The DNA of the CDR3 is TGTGCCAGCAGCTTAGCTTGGTCCTTAAACTATGGCTACACCTTC. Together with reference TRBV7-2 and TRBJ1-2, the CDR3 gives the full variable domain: GAGVSQSPSNKVTEKGKDVELRCDPISGHTALYWYRQSLGQGLEFLIYFQGNSAPDKSGLPSDRFSAERTGGSVSTLTIQRTQQEDSAVYLCASSLAWSLNYGYTFGSGTRLTVV.

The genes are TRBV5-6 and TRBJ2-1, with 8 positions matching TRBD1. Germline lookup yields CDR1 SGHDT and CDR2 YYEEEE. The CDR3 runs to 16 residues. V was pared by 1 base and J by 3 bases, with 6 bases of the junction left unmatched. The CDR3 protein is CASSLQGANLYNEQFF. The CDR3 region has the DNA TGTGCCAGCAGCTTGCAGGGGGCCAACCTCTACAATGAGCAGTTCTTC.

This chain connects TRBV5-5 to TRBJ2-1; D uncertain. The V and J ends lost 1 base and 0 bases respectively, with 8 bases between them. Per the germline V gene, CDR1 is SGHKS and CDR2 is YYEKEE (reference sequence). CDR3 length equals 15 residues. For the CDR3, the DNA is TGTGCCAGCAGCTTGCAGACAAGCTCCTACAATGAGCAGTTCTTC. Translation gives CASSLQTSSYNEQFF.

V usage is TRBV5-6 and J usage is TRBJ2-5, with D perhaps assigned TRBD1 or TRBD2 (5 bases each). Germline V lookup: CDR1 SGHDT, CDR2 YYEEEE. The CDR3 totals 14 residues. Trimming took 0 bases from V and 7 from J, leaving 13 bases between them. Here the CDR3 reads CASSLGWDVGTQYF. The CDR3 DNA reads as TGTGCCAGCAGCTTGGGGTGGGACGTGGGGACCCAGTACTTC.

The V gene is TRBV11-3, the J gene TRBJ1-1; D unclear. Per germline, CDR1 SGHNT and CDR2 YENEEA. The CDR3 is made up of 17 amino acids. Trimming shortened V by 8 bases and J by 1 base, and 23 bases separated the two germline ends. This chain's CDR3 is CASSWRAGIGPNTEAFF. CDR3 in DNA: TGTGCCAGCTCTTGGCGGGCGGGGATAGGTCCGAACACTGAAGCTTTCTTT.

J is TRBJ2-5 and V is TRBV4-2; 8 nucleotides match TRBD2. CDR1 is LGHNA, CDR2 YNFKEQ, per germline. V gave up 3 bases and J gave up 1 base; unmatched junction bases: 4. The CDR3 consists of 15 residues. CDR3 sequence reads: CASSQGSGVQETQYF. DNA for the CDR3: TGTGCCAGCAGCCAGGGTAGCGGGGTCCAAGAGACCCAGTACTTC.

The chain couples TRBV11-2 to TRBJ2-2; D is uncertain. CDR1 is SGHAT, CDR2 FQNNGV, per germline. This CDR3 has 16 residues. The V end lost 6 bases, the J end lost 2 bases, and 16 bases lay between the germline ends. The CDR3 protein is CASRPVARGNTGELFF. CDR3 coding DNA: TGTGCCAGCAGGCCCGTCGCGCGAGGTAACACCGGGGAGCTGTTTTTT.

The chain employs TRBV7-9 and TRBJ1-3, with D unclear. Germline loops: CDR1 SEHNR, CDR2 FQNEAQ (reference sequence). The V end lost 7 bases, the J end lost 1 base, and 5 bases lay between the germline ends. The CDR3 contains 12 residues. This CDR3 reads CASTGSGNTIYF. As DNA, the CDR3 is TGTGCCAGCACCGGATCTGGAAACACCATATATTTT.

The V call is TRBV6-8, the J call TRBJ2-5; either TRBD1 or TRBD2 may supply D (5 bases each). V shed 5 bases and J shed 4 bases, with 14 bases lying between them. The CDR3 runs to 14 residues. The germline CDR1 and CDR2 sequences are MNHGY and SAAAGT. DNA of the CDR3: TGTGCCAGCAGTGGACCGGGAAGGGGAGAGACCCAGTACTTC. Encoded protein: CASSGPGRGETQYF.

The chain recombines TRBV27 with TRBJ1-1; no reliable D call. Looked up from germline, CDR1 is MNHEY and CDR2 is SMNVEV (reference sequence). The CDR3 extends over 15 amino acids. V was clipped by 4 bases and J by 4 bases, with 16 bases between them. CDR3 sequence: CASSSRAGVPTEAFF. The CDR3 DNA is TGTGCCAGCAGTTCCCGGGCCGGGGTCCCCACTGAAGCTTTCTTT.

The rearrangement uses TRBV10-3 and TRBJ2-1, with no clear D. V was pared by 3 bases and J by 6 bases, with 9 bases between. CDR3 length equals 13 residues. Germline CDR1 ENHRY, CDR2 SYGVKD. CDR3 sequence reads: CAISDSASNEQFF. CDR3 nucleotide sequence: TGTGCCATCAGTGATTCAGCGTCCAATGAGCAGTTCTTC.

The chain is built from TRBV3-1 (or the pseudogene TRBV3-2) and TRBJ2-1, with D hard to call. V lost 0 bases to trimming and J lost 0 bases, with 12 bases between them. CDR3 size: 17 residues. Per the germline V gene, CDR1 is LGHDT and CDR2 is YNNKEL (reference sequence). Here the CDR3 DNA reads TGTGCCAGCAGCCAAGATGGAGCAGCACACTCCTACAATGAGCAGTTCTTC. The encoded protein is CASSQDGAAHSYNEQFF.

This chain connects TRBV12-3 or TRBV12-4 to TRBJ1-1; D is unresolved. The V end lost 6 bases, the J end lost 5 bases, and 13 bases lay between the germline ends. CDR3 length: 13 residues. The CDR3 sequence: CASRQERGTEAFF. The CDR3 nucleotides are TGTGCCAGCAGGCAAGAACGTGGAACTGAAGCTTTCTTT.

CDR3 loop: CASSFQGEYNEQFF. DNA of the CDR3: TGTGCCAGCAGCTTCCAGGGGGAATACAATGAGCAGTTCTTC. J is TRBJ2-1 and V is TRBV11-1; 7 nucleotides match TRBD1. The germline CDR1 and CDR2 sequences are SGHAT and FQDESV (reference sequence). V trimming: 3 bases; J trimming: 4 bases; junction bases outside the gene matches: 3. The CDR3 extends over 14 amino acids.

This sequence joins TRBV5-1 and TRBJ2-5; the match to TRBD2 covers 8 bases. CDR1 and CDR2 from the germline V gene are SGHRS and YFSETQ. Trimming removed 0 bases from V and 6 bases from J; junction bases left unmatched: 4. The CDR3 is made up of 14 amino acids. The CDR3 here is CASSLALAAKTQYF. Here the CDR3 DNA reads TGCGCCAGCAGCTTGGCACTAGCGGCAAAGACCCAGTACTTC.

This chain's CDR3 is CASSLSGTGWEETQYF. The CDR3 DNA is TGTGCCAGCAGCTTGTCCGGGACAGGGTGGGAAGAGACCCAGTACTTC. The chain has TRBV5-4 and TRBJ2-5, with TRBD1 matching 9 bases. This CDR3 spans 16 amino acids. CDR1 and CDR2 from the germline V gene are SGHNT and YYREEE (reference sequence). Trimming removed 1 base from V and 3 bases from J; junction bases left unmatched: 7.

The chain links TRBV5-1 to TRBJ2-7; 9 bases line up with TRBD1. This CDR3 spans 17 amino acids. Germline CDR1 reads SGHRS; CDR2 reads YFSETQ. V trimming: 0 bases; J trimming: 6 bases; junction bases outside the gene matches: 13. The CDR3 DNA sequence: TGCGCCAGCAGCTTGGATCCCCCGGGACAGGGTACTGGCGAGCAGTACTTC. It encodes CASSLDPPGQGTGEQYF.

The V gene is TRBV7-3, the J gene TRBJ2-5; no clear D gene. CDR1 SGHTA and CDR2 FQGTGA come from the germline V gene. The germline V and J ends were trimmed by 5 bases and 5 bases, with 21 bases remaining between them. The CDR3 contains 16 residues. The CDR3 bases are TGTGCCAGCAGCCCCCAAGGGCAGTATCGGTCGGAGACCCAGTACTTC. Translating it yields CASSPQGQYRSETQYF.

The CDR3 sequence: CASQEGTGNQPQHF. CDR3 nucleotides: TGTGCCTCGCAAGAGGGGACAGGCAATCAGCCCCAGCATTTT. The J gene is TRBJ1-5, the V gene TRBV2, with 7 positions matching TRBD1. The CDR3 runs to 14 residues. Germline V lookup: CDR1 SNHLY, CDR2 FYNNEI. V shed 11 bases and J 2 bases; nucleotides not matched to a gene: 9.

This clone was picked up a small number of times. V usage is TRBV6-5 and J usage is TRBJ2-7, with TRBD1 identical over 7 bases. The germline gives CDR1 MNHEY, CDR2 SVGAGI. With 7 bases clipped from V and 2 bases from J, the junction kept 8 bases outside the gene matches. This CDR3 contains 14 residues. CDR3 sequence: CASTDDRAPYEQYF. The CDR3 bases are TGTGCCAGCACGGATGACAGGGCCCCCTACGAGCAGTACTTC.

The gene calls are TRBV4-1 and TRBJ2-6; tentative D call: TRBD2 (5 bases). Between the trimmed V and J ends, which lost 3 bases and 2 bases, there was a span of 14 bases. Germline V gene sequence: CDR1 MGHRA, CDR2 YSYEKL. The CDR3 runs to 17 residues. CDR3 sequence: CASSQDFDSTGANVLTF. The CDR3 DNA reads TGCGCCAGCAGCCAGGACTTTGACTCTACTGGGGCCAACGTCCTGACTTTC.

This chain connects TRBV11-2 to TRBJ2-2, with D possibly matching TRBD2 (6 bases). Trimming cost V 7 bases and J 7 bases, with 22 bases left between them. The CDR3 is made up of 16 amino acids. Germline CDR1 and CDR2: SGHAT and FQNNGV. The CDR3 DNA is TGTGCCAGCACCGGAGAACTAGCTGGCTTTGGCGGGGAGCTGTTTTTT. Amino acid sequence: CASTGELAGFGGELFF.

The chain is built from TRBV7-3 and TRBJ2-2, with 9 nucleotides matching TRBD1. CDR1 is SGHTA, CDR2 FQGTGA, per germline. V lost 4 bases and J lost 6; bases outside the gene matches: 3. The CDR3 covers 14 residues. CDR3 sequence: CASSWGQGSGELFF. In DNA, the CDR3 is TGTGCCAGCAGCTGGGGACAGGGATCCGGGGAGCTGTTTTTT.

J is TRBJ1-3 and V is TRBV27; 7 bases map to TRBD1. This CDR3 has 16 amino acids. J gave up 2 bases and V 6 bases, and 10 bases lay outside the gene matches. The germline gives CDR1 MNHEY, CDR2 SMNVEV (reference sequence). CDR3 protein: CASSSTGYGAGNTIYF. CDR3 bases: TGTGCCAGCAGCTCGACAGGGTACGGGGCTGGAAACACCATATATTTT.